One sample yielded the 32 T cell receptor beta chains listed below, sequenced in a study of blood T cell repertoires in COVID-19. TCRdb keeps only in-frame clones here, not all; method: immunoSEQ multiplex PCR. The sample shows approximately 190,000 clones, roughly 89% of them seen only once. The sequenced sample was PBMCs or T cells enriched from blood (not recorded which). Receptor source: a woman younger than 45 who had been exposed to COVID-19.

The chain uses TRBV4-2 and TRBJ1-1, with D unclear. The CDR3 runs to 12 residues. CDR1 LGHNA and CDR2 YNFKEQ come from the germline V gene. The V end lost 2 bases, the J end lost 4 bases, and 5 bases lay between the germline ends. CDR3 loop: CASSQSGTEAFF. The CDR3 coding sequence is TGTGCCAGCAGCCAATCCGGCACTGAAGCTTTCTTT.

The J gene is TRBJ1-2, the V gene TRBV2, with TRBD1 identical over 8 bases. Germline V lookup: CDR1 SNHLY, CDR2 FYNNEI. This CDR3 is 12 amino acids long. The trim removed 6 bases at V and 8 bases at J, leaving 5 bases unmatched. The CDR3 DNA follows: TGTGCCAGCAGACCAGGGGGCTGGGGCTACACCTTC. This translates into CASRPGGWGYTF.

The V call is TRBV6-5, the J call TRBJ1-2; D is undetermined. This CDR3 contains 13 residues. CDR1 MNHEY and CDR2 SVGAGI come from the germline V gene. Between the trimmed V and J ends, which lost 6 bases and 3 bases, there was a span of 11 bases. This chain's CDR3 is CASSPGRHYGYTF. As DNA, the CDR3 is TGTGCCAGCAGCCCCGGCAGGCACTATGGCTACACCTTC.

This clone was picked up one time. This chain joins TRBV11-2 and TRBJ2-3, with 11 bases identical to TRBD1. Germline assignment: CDR1 SGHAT and CDR2 FQNNGV. This CDR3 contains 17 residues. The V segment lost 4 bases and the J segment 6 bases; nucleotides outside the gene matches: 12. The DNA of the CDR3 is TGTGCCAGCAGCTCCGAAGTACCGGGACAGGGGGTCGATACGCAGTATTTT. It yields the protein CASSSEVPGQGVDTQYF. Full variable domain (missing parts from reference TRBV11-2 and TRBJ2-3): EAGVAQSPRYKIIEKRQSVAFWCNPISGHATLYWYQQILGQGPKLLIQFQNNGVVDDSQLPKDRFSAERLKGVDSTLKIQPAKLEDSAVYLCASSSEVPGQGVDTQYFGPGTRLTVL.

This sequence joins TRBV12-5 and TRBJ2-7; 7 bases align to TRBD1. CDR3 length equals 14 residues. Looked up from germline, CDR1 is LGHNT and CDR2 is FRNRAP. V shed 1 base, J shed 5 bases, and the junction held 5 bases outside the gene matches. This chain's CDR3 is CASGLARGGHEQYF. In DNA, the CDR3 is TGTGCTAGTGGTTTGGCAAGAGGGGGCCACGAGCAGTACTTC.

This sequence joins TRBV7-9 and TRBJ1-1; D possibly corresponds to TRBD1 (6 bases). In germline, CDR1 is SEHNR, CDR2 FQNEAQ (reference sequence). V was trimmed by 1 base and J by 4 bases, leaving 22 bases between them. CDR3 length: 18 amino acids. CDR3 coding DNA: TGTGCCAGCAGCTTAGTGGTCAGGGGTCCTTTCTTAGGCACTGAAGCTTTCTTT. Protein sequence: CASSLVVRGPFLGTEAFF.

The chain links TRBV10-1 to TRBJ2-1; 10 bases are a match to TRBD1. Looked up from germline, CDR1 is WNHNN and CDR2 is SYGVQD (reference sequence). This CDR3 is built from 17 residues. Losses at the gene ends were 4 bases for V and 2 bases for J; bases not matched to a gene: 8. Here the CDR3 DNA reads TGCGCCAGCAGTGCCAAAGGGGGGACAGGGGCCTACAATGAGCAGTTCTTC. Its translation is CASSAKGGTGAYNEQFF.

The chain recombines TRBV5-1 with TRBJ2-1; perhaps TRBD2 as D (6 bases). Trimming removed 0 bases at V and 4 bases at J, with 11 bases between. The germline V gene encodes CDR1 SGHRS and CDR2 YFSETQ. The CDR3 consists of 15 residues. CDR3 in amino acids: CASSLGGVLYNEQFF. The CDR3 nucleotides read TGCGCCAGCAGCTTGGGCGGGGTTCTTTACAATGAGCAGTTCTTC.

The chain joins TRBV19 to TRBJ1-2; no reliable D call. Trimming took 5 bases from V and 2 from J, leaving 15 bases between them. The CDR3 is made up of 15 amino acids. The germline V gene has CDR1 LNHDA and CDR2 SQIVND (reference sequence). The CDR3 here is CASSPPPGFNYGYTF. CDR3 nucleotide sequence: TGTGCCAGTAGTCCCCCCCCCGGGTTCAACTATGGCTACACCTTC. The whole variable domain, filled in from reference TRBV19 and TRBJ1-2, reads DGGITQSPKYLFRKEGQNVTLSCEQNLNHDAMYWYRQDPGQGLRLIYYSQIVNDFQKGDIAEGYSVSREKKESFPLTVTSAQKNPTAFYLCASSPPPGFNYGYTFGSGTRLTVV.

This clone has a single count. The rearrangement uses TRBV5-1 and TRBJ1-4, with 9 bases aligning to TRBD1. V was clipped by 0 bases and J by 5 bases; unmatched bases: 5. There are 16 residues in the CDR3. The germline CDR1 and CDR2 sequences are SGHRS and YFSETQ. In nucleotides, the CDR3 is TGCGCCAGCAGCTTGGGGTGGACAGGGGAGAATGAAAAACTGTTTTTT. Translated, it gives CASSLGWTGENEKLFF.

The rearrangement joins TRBV4-1 to TRBJ2-7, with D possibly matching TRBD1 (6 bases). CDR3 length: 14 residues. Trimming took off 3 bases at V and 5 bases at J, with 14 bases between the two ends. Germline loops: CDR1 MGHRA, CDR2 YSYEKL. CDR3 nucleotides: TGCGCCAGCAGCCAGTTGGACAGTTTCCACGAGCAGTACTTC. Translation: CASSQLDSFHEQYF.

The gene calls are TRBV6-5 and TRBJ1-4; 9 nucleotides match TRBD1. Germline-derived CDR1 and CDR2 are MNHEY and SVGAGI. This CDR3 is 12 amino acids long. V was clipped by 4 bases and J by 12 bases; unmatched bases: 3. CDR3 DNA: TGTGCCAGCAGTTCGGGACAGGGTCAACTGTTTTTT. Translated, it gives CASSSGQGQLFF.

The chain is built from TRBV19 and TRBJ2-7; D ambiguous. The CDR3 is 14 residues long. V lost 5 bases and J lost 3, with 14 bases in between. The V gene's germline CDR1 is LNHDA and CDR2 SQIVND (reference sequence). CDR3 nucleotides: TGTGCCAGTAGTTCCGGGTCGGTAATCTACGAGCAGTACTTC. It codes for CASSSGSVIYEQYF.

CDR3 amino acids: CASSLGGTSGGVYNEQFF. For the CDR3, the DNA is TGTGCCAGCAGCTTAGGTGGGACTAGCGGGGGGGTTTACAATGAGCAGTTCTTC. The chain joins TRBV7-8 to TRBJ2-1; 16 positions agree with TRBD2. V dropped 1 base and J dropped 4; count of bases not matched to a gene: 4. Germline loops: CDR1 SGHVS, CDR2 FQNEAQ. This CDR3 comprises 18 residues.

The chain employs TRBV29-1 and TRBJ2-7; D remains ambiguous. V lost 5 bases and J 2 bases, leaving 10 bases between the germline ends. The CDR3 sequence is 12 residues long. Germline V gene sequence: CDR1 SQVTM, CDR2 ANQGSEA. CDR3: CSVSTETYEQYF. CDR3 in DNA: TGCAGCGTTTCAACAGAGACCTACGAGCAGTACTTC.

The rearrangement links TRBV18 to TRBJ2-2, with 12 bases lining up with TRBD1. CDR1 KGHSH and CDR2 LQKENI come from the germline V gene. The trim removed 4 bases at V and 7 bases at J, leaving 4 bases unmatched. The CDR3 extends over 15 amino acids. CDR3 sequence (DNA): TGTGCCAGCTCACGGGACAGGGGGCGTTTCGGGGAGCTGTTTTTT. Amino acid sequence: CASSRDRGRFGELFF.

V and J are TRBV7-2 and TRBJ1-1; perhaps TRBD1 as D (6 bases). The germline V gene has CDR1 SGHTA and CDR2 FQGNSA. There are 15 residues in the CDR3. V lost 1 base and J lost 4, with 13 bases in between. CDR3 region: CASSLGGQGFTEAFF. In DNA form, the CDR3 reads TGTGCCAGCAGCTTAGGGGGCCAGGGGTTCACTGAAGCTTTCTTT.

The rearrangement joins TRBV6-5 to TRBJ2-7; no definite D call. The V end lost 6 bases, the J end lost 5 bases, and 8 bases lay between the germline ends. Germline values: CDR1 MNHEY, CDR2 SVGAGI. The CDR3 consists of 11 residues. In DNA form, the CDR3 reads TGTGCCAGCAGGCGCCGTGACGAGCAGTACTTC. This encodes CASRRRDEQYF.

A single count supports this clone. The V and J genes are TRBV2 and TRBJ2-2; 8 bases fit TRBD2. The J segment lost 5 bases and the V segment lost 3 bases, leaving 5 bases of the junction unmatched. The CDR3 has 15 residues. CDR1 SNHLY and CDR2 FYNNEI come from the germline V gene. CDR3 coding DNA: TGTGCCAGCAGTGAGCAGCGGGGGTCGACCGGGGAGCTGTTTTTT. Protein product: CASSEQRGSTGELFF. Complete variable domain (other parts from reference TRBV2 and TRBJ2-2): EPEVTQTPSHQVTQMGQEVILRCVPISNHLYFYWYRQILGQKVEFLVSFYNNEISEKSEIFDDQFSVERPDGSNFTLKIRSTKLEDSAMYFCASSEQRGSTGELFFGEGSRLTVL.

The rearrangement joins TRBV12-5 to TRBJ2-7; a weak D match, TRBD1 (6 bases). Germline values: CDR1 LGHNT, CDR2 FRNRAP. Trimming stripped 7 bases from V and 1 base from J, with 14 bases between. The CDR3 consists of 14 residues. The CDR3 spells CASALEGVSYEQYF. DNA of the CDR3: TGTGCTAGTGCCCTTGAGGGGGTTTCCTACGAGCAGTACTTC.

The rearrangement links TRBV6-5 to TRBJ2-7, with TRBD2 as a possible D gene (6 bases). The CDR3 consists of 15 residues. Trimming took off 2 bases at V and 4 bases at J, with 15 bases between the two ends. The germline gives CDR1 MNHEY, CDR2 SVGAGI. This CDR3 is CASSYGPGESYEQYF. The CDR3, as DNA: TGTGCCAGCAGTTACGGTCCGGGAGAGTCTTACGAGCAGTACTTC.

The rearrangement joins TRBV29-1 to TRBJ1-2; 10 bases align to TRBD1. J was trimmed by 6 bases and V by 7 bases; bases with no gene match: 2. The CDR3 is 11 amino acids. Germline CDR1 is SQVTM and CDR2 is ANQGSEA. As DNA, the CDR3 is TGCAGCGCCGGGACAGGGGATGGCTACACCTTC. Amino acid sequence: CSAGTGDGYTF.

This sequence joins TRBV6-2 or TRBV6-3 and TRBJ2-1; TRBD2 agrees at 7 bases. This CDR3 has 18 residues. CDR1 and CDR2 from the germline V gene are MNHEY and SVGEGT. With 0 bases clipped from V and 8 bases from J, the junction kept 16 bases outside the gene matches. CDR3 residues: CASSYSILDPAGMDEQFF. In DNA, the CDR3 is TGTGCCAGCAGTTACTCGATTTTAGACCCAGCGGGGATGGATGAGCAGTTCTTC.

The chain combines TRBV25-1 with TRBJ1-2; D is uncertain. Deletions cut 0 bases from V and 2 bases from J, with 10 bases between. Germline V gives CDR1 MGHDK, CDR2 SYGVNS. CDR3 length: 15 residues. The CDR3 nucleotides are TGTGCCAGCAGTGAATATCCAGGACTCAACTATGGCTACACCTTC. Protein product: CASSEYPGLNYGYTF.

The chain links TRBV12-3 or TRBV12-4 to TRBJ1-2; no clear D. The CDR3 is made up of 13 amino acids. The V gene lost 5 bases and the J gene lost 2 bases, with 9 bases spanning the gap. The CDR3 is CASSAAQNYGYTF. For the CDR3, the DNA is TGTGCCAGCAGTGCAGCACAGAACTATGGCTACACCTTC.

This sequence joins TRBV11-2 and TRBJ1-1, with D possibly matching TRBD1 (6 bases). V was pared by 3 bases and J by 2 bases, with 13 bases between. CDR1 SGHAT and CDR2 FQNNGV come from the germline V gene. This CDR3 region has 15 residues. For the CDR3, the DNA is TGTGCCAGCAGCTTGGGGGCGGCGGTTAACACTGAAGCTTTCTTT. Translated: CASSLGAAVNTEAFF.

This sequence joins TRBV19 and TRBJ2-3, with 10 nucleotides matching TRBD1. The V gene's germline CDR1 is LNHDA and CDR2 SQIVND (reference sequence). The junction had 10 bases not matched to a gene; V was cut back by 9 bases and J by 4 bases. The CDR3 length is 15 residues. CDR3 loop: CASAQGQGMADTQYF. The CDR3, as DNA: TGTGCCAGCGCCCAGGGACAGGGGATGGCAGATACGCAGTATTTT.

The CDR3 region has the DNA TGTGCCAGCAGTGTCCCCGGGGAAGAGACCCAGTACTTC. Translation: CASSVPGEETQYF. The chain recombines TRBV2 with TRBJ2-5; a possible D gene is TRBD2 (5 bases). This CDR3 has 13 amino acids. Germline loops: CDR1 SNHLY, CDR2 FYNNEI. Trimming took 4 bases from V and 3 from J, leaving 9 bases between them.

This clone appeared once. V and J are TRBV11-2 and TRBJ1-4; possible D gene TRBD1, 5 bases. This CDR3 contains 13 residues. The germline gives CDR1 SGHAT, CDR2 FQNNGV. Trimming removed 6 bases from V and 3 bases from J, with 8 bases in between. CDR3 amino acids: CASSEGANEKLFF. CDR3 sequence (DNA): TGTGCCAGCAGTGAAGGGGCTAATGAAAAACTGTTTTTT.

This clone was counted only a few times. The V and J genes are TRBV21-1 and TRBJ1-2; the table names TRBD1, a call not compared with the DNA. TRBV21-1 corresponds to a pseudogene. The CDR3 totals 14 residues. CDR3 residues: CASRRDRSNYGYTF. CDR3 nucleotide sequence: TGTGCCAGCAGGCGGGACAGATCCAACTATGGCTACACCTTC.

The gene calls are TRBV24-1 and TRBJ2-2; maybe TRBD2 (7 bases). Germline lookup yields CDR1 KGHDR and CDR2 SFDVKD. The CDR3 extends over 14 amino acids. Trimming took 11 bases from V and 3 from J, leaving 15 bases between them. CDR3 nucleotide sequence: TGTGCCAGCTGGGGGGGCGGGGACACCGGGGAGCTGTTTTTT. Translation: CASWGGGDTGELFF.

The chain recombines TRBV27 with TRBJ2-7; D is possibly TRBD1 (6 bases). In germline, CDR1 is MNHEY, CDR2 SMNVEV (reference sequence). The CDR3 has 14 amino acids. V lost 2 bases to trimming and J lost 6 bases, with 14 bases between them. The CDR3: CASSLTQGLAEQYF. CDR3 nucleotides: TGTGCCAGCAGTTTAACACAGGGTCTGGCCGAGCAGTACTTC.